The T cell receptor beta chain described here comes from a study of cytomegalovirus exposure and HLA in healthy donors. The study, taken as a whole, reports: It was taken for granted in presence/absence analyses that sequencing depth across donors was roughly uniform. Later on, an analysis showed TCR association rates differing by HLA locus, with DRB1 the most and HLA-C the fewest.

As concerns this clone: The antigen remains unidentified.

Germline values: CDR1 MGHDK, CDR2 SYGVNS. V shed 4 bases, J shed 3 bases, and the junction held 2 bases outside the gene matches. CDR3 length equals 15 residues. Primers included in the PCR were 60 Vbeta and 13 Jbeta primers. Sequencing used immunoSEQ multiplex PCR; TCRdb keeps in-frame clones, though not all of them. Here the sample table reports some 76,000 clones. The sequence came from a female donor in good health and CMV-seropositive. The rearrangement uses TRBV25-1 and TRBJ2-2; 10 bases fit TRBD1. Sample: PBMCs. This CDR3 is CASSAGTGDTGELFF. In nucleotides, the CDR3 is TGTGCCAGCAGTGCCGGGACAGGGGACACCGGGGAGCTGTTTTTT.